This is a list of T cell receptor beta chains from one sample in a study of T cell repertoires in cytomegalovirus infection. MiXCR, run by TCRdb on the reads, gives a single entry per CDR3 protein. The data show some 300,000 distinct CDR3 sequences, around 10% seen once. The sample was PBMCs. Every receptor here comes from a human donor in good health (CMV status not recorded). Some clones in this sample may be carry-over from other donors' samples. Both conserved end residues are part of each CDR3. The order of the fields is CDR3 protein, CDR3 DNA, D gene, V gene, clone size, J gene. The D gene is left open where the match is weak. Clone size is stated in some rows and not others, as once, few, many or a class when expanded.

CAGTSGGPKDTQYF,TGTGCGGGGACTAGCGGGGGCCCCAAAGATACGCAGTATTTT,TRBD2,TRBV6-6,many,TRBJ2-3
CSAERGDPERSAKNIQYF,TGCAGTGCGGAGCGGGGAGACCCCGAAAGGTCGGCCAAAAACATTCAGTACTTC,TRBD2,TRBV20-1,.,TRBJ2-4
CASSLAGRGGEAFF,TGTGCCAGCAGCTTAGCGGGCAGGGGCGGTGAAGCTTTCTTT,.,TRBV7-2,many,TRBJ1-1
CASSPSTETDTQYF,TGTGCCAGCAGCCCCTCTACCGAGACAGATACGCAGTATTTT,.,TRBV7-9,.,TRBJ2-3
CASSLPDRLGAFF,TGTGCCAGCAGTTTACCCGACAGACTTGGAGCTTTCTTT,.,TRBV28,many,TRBJ1-1
CATRTGWEVGSNQPQHF,TGTGCCACCCGGACAGGGTGGGAGGTTGGTAGCAATCAGCCCCAGCATTTT,TRBD1,TRBV19,many,TRBJ1-5
CASSDSYRNTEAFF,TGTGCCAGCAGTGATAGCTACAGGAACACTGAAGCTTTCTTT,.,TRBV25-1,many,TRBJ1-1
CASSLGPGQGAIGDSYNEQFF,TGTGCCAGCAGCTTAGGTCCGGGACAGGGGGCGATAGGAGACTCCTACAATGAGCAGTTCTTC,TRBD1,TRBV7-6,many,TRBJ2-1
CSVVGRGGISGYTF,TGCAGCGTTGTGGGCCGAGGGGGAATTTCTGGCTACACCTTC,.,TRBV29-1,few,TRBJ1-2
CASSPQAGTDYNEQFF,TGTGCCAGCAGCCCCCAGGCAGGGACAGACTACAATGAGCAGTTCTTC,TRBD1,TRBV7-3,many,TRBJ2-1
CSVTDYGYTF,TGCAGCGTTACGGACTATGGCTACACCTTC,.,TRBV29-1,many,TRBJ1-2
CASSKAPINEQFF,TGTGCCAGTAGTAAGGCTCCCATAAATGAGCAGTTCTTC,.,TRBV19,many,TRBJ2-1
CASSGAQGSYNEQFF,TGCGCCAGCTCGGGGGCACAGGGGTCCTACAATGAGCAGTTCTTC,.,TRBV5-1,.,TRBJ2-1
CASSSIWGGASEQYF,TGTGCCAGCAGCTCTATTTGGGGGGGGGCCTCCGAGCAGTACTTC,.,TRBV7-2,few,TRBJ2-7
CASSLGPVEAFF,TGTGCCAGCAGTTTAGGACCAGTTGAAGCTTTCTTT,.,TRBV28,.,TRBJ1-1
CASSLRAEAFF,TGTGCCAGCAGCCTGAGGGCTGAAGCTTTCTTT,.,TRBV7-9,many,TRBJ1-1
CASSLRGGRITGELFF,TGTGCCAGCAGTCTCAGGGGCGGGAGGATTACCGGGGAGCTGTTTTTT,TRBD2,TRBV6-1,few,TRBJ2-2
CASSSGLDRGYTF,TGTGCCAGCAGTTCCGGACTCGACCGGGGCTACACCTTC,.,TRBV6-5,many,TRBJ1-2
CASSLNRGSGANVLTF,TGTGCCAGCAGTTTAAACAGGGGCTCTGGGGCCAACGTCCTGACTTTC,TRBD1,TRBV28,.,TRBJ2-6
CSVGGGGDGYTF,TGCAGCGTTGGAGGGGGGGGAGATGGCTACACCTTC,.,TRBV29-1,few,TRBJ1-2
CASSLGPEGQGINNEQFF,TGTGCCAGCAGCTTAGGCCCCGAGGGACAGGGCATCAACAATGAGCAGTTCTTC,TRBD1,TRBV7-9,many,TRBJ2-1
CASSSTGGFRETQYF,TGTGCCAGCAGTTCCACGGGGGGGTTTCGAGAGACCCAGTACTTC,TRBD2,TRBV12-3/TRBV12-4,many,TRBJ2-5
CASSPSGTGANVLTF,TGTGCCAGCAGCCCTTCGGGGACTGGGGCCAACGTCCTGACTTTC,.,TRBV5-4,many,TRBJ2-6
CSASIQGTLAKNIQYF,TGCAGTGCTAGCATTCAGGGGACCCTAGCCAAAAACATTCAGTACTTC,.,TRBV20-1,few,TRBJ2-4
CSVVSKGRETQYF,TGCAGCGTTGTGTCTAAGGGCCGGGAGACCCAGTACTTC,.,TRBV29-1,many,TRBJ2-5
CASSQIYGGWGNIQYF,TGTGCCAGCAGCCAAATCTACGGGGGCTGGGGAAACATTCAGTACTTC,.,TRBV3-1,.,TRBJ2-4
CASSLQYMNTEAFF,TGTGCCAGCAGCCTACAGTACATGAACACTGAAGCTTTCTTT,.,TRBV7-2,many,TRBJ1-1
CSAAGRRSNQPQHF,TGCAGTGCTGCGGGACGGAGATCCAATCAGCCCCAGCATTTT,.,TRBV20-1,.,TRBJ1-5
CAITMTGPNTEAFF,TGTGCCATCACCATGACAGGGCCGAACACTGAAGCTTTCTTT,TRBD1,TRBV10-3,many,TRBJ1-1
CASSLTSGTAYNEQFF,TGTGCCAGCAGCTTAACGTCCGGGACAGCATACAATGAGCAGTTCTTC,TRBD1,TRBV7-3,many,TRBJ2-1